Here is one T cell receptor beta chain with its context. This entry comes from a study of cytomegalovirus exposure and HLA in healthy donors. Per the germline V gene, CDR1 is LNHDA and CDR2 is SQIVND (reference sequence). The CDR3 length is 15 residues. V shed 4 bases, J shed 0 bases, and the junction held 3 bases outside the gene matches. Assay: immunoSEQ multiplex PCR; the TCRdb copy retains only in-frame clones and omits some. The sample includes 280,000 or so clones, roughly 90% of them seen just once. The sample consisted of PBMCs. This TCR derives from a woman under 30 in good health and CMV-seronegative. The chain links TRBV19 to TRBJ1-1; 9 nucleotides line up with TRBD1. Written as DNA, the CDR3 is TGTGCCAGTAGTAGAACAGGGGGCATGAACACTGAAGCTTTCTTT. Protein sequence: CASSRTGGMNTEAFF.